This T cell receptor beta chain was recorded in a study of cytotoxic CD8 clonotypes in ibrutinib-treated CLL. Study in general: Of the patients, about a dozen were relapsed/refractory, about 16 treatment-naive and 17 IGHV unmutated. Among responders, some 25 were partial and 2 complete; after median roughly 70 months, approximately 15 stayed remitted and some 12 progressed. Sample averages reached 250,000 to 300,000 productive templates and 94,082 productive rearrangements. General study findings and limits: Public clonotypes showed up rarely, and on treatment they shrank or held steady.

Of note for this clone: The antigen remains unidentified.

V dropped 6 bases and J dropped 4 bases, with 12 bases sitting between them. The V gene's germline CDR1 is LNHDA and CDR2 SQIVND (reference sequence). The CDR3 contains 13 residues. Clones were read by immunoSEQ multiplex PCR, and TCRdb kept only the in-frame ones, dropping some. The table lists some 140,000 clones, approximately 89% of them singletons. This sequence joins TRBV19 and TRBJ1-1; D is possibly TRBD1 (6 bases). The receptor comes from a human donor with chronic lymphocytic leukemia. Sequenced material: PBMCs, taken after 12 months of ibrutinib treatment. CDR3 sequence (DNA): TGTGCCAGTAGCCGACAGGACGGCACTGAAGCTTTCTTT. Protein: CASSRQDGTEAFF.